This TCR beta chain is drawn from a study of T cells in Graves' hyperthyroidism and ophthalmopathy. This clonotype came up many times. The source material, RNA transcripts, was used to amplify TCR beta CDR3 regions. Using the HTBI primer set, a first-round RT-PCR was run on the TCR CDR3. MiXCR, run by TCRdb on the multiplex PCR reads, gives a single entry per CDR3 protein. This table holds more than 650,000 distinct CDR3 sequences, around 15% found once. Looked up from germline, CDR1 is WSHSY and CDR2 is SAAADI. Trimming took 8 bases from V and 1 from J; bases not matched to a gene: 6. The CDR3 runs to 15 residues.

This chain uses TRBV10-2 with TRBJ2-1, with 9 nucleotides matching TRBD2. The sample taken for sequencing was blood. The sequence derives from a woman aged 18-29 years with Graves' hyperthyroidism. The CDR3 DNA sequence: TGCGCCAGCTGTTCGCGGGAGGGGTCCTACAATGAGCAGTTCTTC. Translation: CASCSREGSYNEQFF.